This T cell receptor (beta chain) is drawn from a study of control samples from healthy donors and cancer patients. Per germline, CDR1 GTSNPN and CDR2 SVGIG (reference sequence). V lost 2 bases and J lost 1; bases outside the gene matches: 12. The CDR3 has 18 amino acids. This clone was detected only once. Sequenced by immunoSEQ multiplex PCR; TCRdb stores in-frame clones only, minus some. The sample consists of 90,000 to 100,000 clones, around 80% of them appearing once. This clonotype was sampled from a woman in her 30s in good health. Source material: blood. J is TRBJ1-5 and V is TRBV30, with 9 bases fitting TRBD1. The CDR3 protein is CAWSLSTGDRVSNQPQHF. Here the CDR3 DNA reads TGTGCCTGGAGTCTCTCAACGGGGGACAGGGTCAGCAATCAGCCCCAGCATTTT.